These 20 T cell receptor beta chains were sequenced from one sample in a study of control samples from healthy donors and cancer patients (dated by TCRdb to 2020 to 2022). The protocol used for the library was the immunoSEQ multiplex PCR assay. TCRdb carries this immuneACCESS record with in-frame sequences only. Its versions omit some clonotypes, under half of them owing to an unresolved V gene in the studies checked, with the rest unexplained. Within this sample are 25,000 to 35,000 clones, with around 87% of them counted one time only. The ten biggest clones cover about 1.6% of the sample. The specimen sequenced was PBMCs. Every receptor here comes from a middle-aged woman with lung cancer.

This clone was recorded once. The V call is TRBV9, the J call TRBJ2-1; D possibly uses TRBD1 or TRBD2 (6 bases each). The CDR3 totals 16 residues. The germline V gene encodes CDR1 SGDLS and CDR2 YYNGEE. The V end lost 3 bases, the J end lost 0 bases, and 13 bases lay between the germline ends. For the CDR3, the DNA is TGTGCCAGCAGCGGCGGAGGAGGGGGCTCCTACAATGAGCAGTTCTTC. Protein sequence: CASSGGGGGSYNEQFF.

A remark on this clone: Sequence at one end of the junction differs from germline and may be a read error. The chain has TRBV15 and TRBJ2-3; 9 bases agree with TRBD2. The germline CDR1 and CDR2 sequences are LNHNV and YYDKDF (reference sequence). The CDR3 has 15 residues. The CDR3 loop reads CATRRASGVINTQYF. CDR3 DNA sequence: TGTGCCACCAGGAGAGCTAGCGGGGTAATTAATACGCAGTATTTT.

The CDR3: CASRRDRYSGNTIYF. As DNA, the CDR3 is TGTGCCAGCAGGAGGGACAGGTACTCTGGAAACACCATATATTTT. The J gene is TRBJ1-3, the V gene TRBV2; 8 bases are shared with TRBD1. Germline CDR1 is SNHLY and CDR2 is FYNNEI. The length of the CDR3 is 15 residues. V was pared by 6 bases and J by 0 bases, with 4 bases of the junction left unmatched.

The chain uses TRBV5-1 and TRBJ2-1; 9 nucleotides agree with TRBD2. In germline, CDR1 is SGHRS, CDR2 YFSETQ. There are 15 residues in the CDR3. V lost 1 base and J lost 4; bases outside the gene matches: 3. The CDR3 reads CASSLSSGIYNEQFF. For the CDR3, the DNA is TGCGCCAGCAGCTTGTCTAGCGGGATTTACAATGAGCAGTTCTTC.

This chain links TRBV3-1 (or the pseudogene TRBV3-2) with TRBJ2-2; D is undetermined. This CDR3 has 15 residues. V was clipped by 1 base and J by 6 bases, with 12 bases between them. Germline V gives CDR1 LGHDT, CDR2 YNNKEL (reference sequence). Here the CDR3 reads CASSQGVLVPGELFF. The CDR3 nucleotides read TGTGCCAGCAGCCAAGGGGTACTGGTCCCCGGGGAGCTGTTTTTT.

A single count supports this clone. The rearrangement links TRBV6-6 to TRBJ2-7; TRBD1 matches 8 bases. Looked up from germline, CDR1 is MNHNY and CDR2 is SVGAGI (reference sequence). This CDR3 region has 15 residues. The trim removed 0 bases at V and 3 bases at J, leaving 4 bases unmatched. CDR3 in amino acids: CASSYSGQDVYEQYF. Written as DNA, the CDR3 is TGTGCCAGCAGTTACTCGGGACAGGACGTCTACGAGCAGTACTTC.

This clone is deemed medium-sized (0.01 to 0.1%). The CDR3 sequence is CASSQTFSTDTQYF. The DNA for the CDR3 is TGCGCCAGCAGCCAAACCTTTAGCACAGATACGCAGTATTTT. This chain connects TRBV5-1 to TRBJ2-3; unclear D gene. V lost 4 bases, J lost 0 bases, and 9 bases lay in between. Germline values: CDR1 SGHRS, CDR2 YFSETQ. The CDR3 loop spans 14 amino acids.

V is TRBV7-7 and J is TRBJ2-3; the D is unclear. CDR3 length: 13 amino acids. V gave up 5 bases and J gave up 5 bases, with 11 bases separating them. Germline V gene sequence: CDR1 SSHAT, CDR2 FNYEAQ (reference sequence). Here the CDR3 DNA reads TGTGCCAGCAGCGTGGACCTGAGAGATACGCAGTATTTT. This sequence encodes CASSVDLRDTQYF.

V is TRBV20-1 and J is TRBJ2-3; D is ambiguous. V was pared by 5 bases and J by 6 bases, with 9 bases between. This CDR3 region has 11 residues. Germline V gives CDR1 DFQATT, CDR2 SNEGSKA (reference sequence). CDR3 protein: CSALLGDTQYF. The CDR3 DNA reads TGCAGTGCTCTTCTTGGGGATACGCAGTATTTT.

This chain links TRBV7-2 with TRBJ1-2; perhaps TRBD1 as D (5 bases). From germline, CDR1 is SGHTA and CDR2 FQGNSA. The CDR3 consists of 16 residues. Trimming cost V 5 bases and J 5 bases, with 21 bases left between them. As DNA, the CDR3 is TGTGCCAGCAGCCATCTAGACAGAGCTGGGTCTTATGGCTACACCTTC. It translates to CASSHLDRAGSYGYTF.

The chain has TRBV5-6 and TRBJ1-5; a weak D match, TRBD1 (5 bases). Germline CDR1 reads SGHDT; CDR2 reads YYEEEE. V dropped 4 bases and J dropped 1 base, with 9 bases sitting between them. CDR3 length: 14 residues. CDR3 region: CASSREGSNQPQHF. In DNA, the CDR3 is TGTGCCAGCAGCAGGGAGGGGAGCAATCAGCCCCAGCATTTT.

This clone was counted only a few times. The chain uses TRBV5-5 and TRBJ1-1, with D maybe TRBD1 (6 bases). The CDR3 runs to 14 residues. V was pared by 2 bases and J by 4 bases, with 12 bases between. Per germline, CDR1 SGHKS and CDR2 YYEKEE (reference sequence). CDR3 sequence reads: CASSFPTGRTEAFF. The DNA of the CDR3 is TGTGCCAGCAGCTTCCCGACAGGCCGCACTGAAGCTTTCTTT.

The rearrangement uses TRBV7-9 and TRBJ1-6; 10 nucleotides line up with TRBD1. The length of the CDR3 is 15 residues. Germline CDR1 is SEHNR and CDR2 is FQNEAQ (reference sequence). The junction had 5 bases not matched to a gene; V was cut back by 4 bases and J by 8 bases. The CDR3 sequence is CASSSGQGPDSPLHF. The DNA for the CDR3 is TGTGCCAGCAGCTCGGGACAGGGGCCTGATTCACCCCTCCACTTT.

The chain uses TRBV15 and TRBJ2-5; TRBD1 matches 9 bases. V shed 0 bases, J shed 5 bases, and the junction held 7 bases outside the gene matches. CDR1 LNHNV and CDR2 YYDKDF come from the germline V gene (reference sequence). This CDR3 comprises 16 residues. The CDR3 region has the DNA TGTGCCACCAGCAGAGATGGACAGGGGCGGCGGGAGACCCAGTACTTC. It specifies CATSRDGQGRRETQYF. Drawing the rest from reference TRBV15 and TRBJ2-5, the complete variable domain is DAMVIQNPRYQVTQFGKPVTLSCSQTLNHNVMYWYQQKSSQAPKLLFHYYDKDFNNEADTPDNFQSRRPNTSFCFLDIRSPGLGDTAMYLCATSRDGQGRRETQYFGPGTRLLVL.

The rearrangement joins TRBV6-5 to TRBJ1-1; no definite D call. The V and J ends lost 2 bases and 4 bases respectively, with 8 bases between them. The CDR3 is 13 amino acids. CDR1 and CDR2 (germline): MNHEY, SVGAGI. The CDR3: CASSYGRFTEAFF. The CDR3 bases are TGTGCCAGCAGTTACGGCCGGTTCACTGAAGCTTTCTTT.

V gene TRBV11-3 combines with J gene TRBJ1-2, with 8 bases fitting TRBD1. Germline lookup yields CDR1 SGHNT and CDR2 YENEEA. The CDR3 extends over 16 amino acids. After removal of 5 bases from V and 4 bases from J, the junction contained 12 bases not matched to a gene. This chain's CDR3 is CASSPSAGGRVYGYTF. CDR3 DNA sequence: TGTGCCAGCAGCCCTAGCGCAGGGGGCCGGGTCTATGGCTACACCTTC.

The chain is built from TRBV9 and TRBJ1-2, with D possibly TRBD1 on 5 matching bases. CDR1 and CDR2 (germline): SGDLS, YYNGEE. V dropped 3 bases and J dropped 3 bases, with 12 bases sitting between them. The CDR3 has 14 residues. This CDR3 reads CASSDGTVDYGYTF. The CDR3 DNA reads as TGTGCCAGCAGCGACGGGACGGTTGACTATGGCTACACCTTC.

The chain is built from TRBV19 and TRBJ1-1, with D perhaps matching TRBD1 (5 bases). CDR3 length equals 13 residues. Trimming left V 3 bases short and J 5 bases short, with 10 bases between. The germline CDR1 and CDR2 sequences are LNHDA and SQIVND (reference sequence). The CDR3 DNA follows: TGTGCCAGTAGTATCGGGGGTAGTACTGAAGCTTTCTTT. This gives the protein CASSIGGSTEAFF.

Here the CDR3 reads CASSLGQYEQYF. CDR3 nucleotides: TGTGCCAGCAGCTTAGGGCAGTACGAGCAGTACTTC. The gene calls are TRBV7-9 and TRBJ2-7, with no clear D. The CDR3 is 12 amino acids. CDR1 is SEHNR and CDR2 is FQNEAQ in the germline V gene (reference sequence). Trimming removed 1 base from V and 4 bases from J, with 5 bases in between.

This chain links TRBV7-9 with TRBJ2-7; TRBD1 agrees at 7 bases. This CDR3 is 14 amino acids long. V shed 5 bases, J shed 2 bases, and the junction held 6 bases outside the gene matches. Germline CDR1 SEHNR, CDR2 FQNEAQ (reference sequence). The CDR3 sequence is CASSPRQGTYEQYF. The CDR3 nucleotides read TGTGCCAGCAGCCCTAGACAGGGAACCTACGAGCAGTACTTC.